Here is one T cell receptor (beta chain) with its context. The antigen is not known. Germline V gene data show CDR1 as SGHRS and CDR2 as YFSETQ. The trim removed 5 bases at V and 2 bases at J, leaving 9 bases unmatched. This CDR3 is built from 15 residues. Produced via immunoSEQ multiplex PCR; TCRdb's table is partial and in-frame only. Of approximately 13,000 clones detected, 78% appear once; the ten largest clones hold about 4.3%. The data belong to a study of T cell repertoires in ileal Crohn's disease. Time point in this sample: neoterminal ileum biopsy at postoperative endoscopy, about 6 months after surgery. Regarding the study as a whole: Clonality above 26.8% at surgery always came with endoscopic recurrence.

The chain recombines TRBV5-1 with TRBJ2-7; 8 nucleotides agree with TRBD1. The sample was ileal tissue. The sequence derives from an adult with Crohn's disease. The CDR3 nucleotides read TGCGCCAGCAGTTATCCGGGACAGGAAACCTACGAGCAGTACTTC. Its translation: CASSYPGQETYEQYF.